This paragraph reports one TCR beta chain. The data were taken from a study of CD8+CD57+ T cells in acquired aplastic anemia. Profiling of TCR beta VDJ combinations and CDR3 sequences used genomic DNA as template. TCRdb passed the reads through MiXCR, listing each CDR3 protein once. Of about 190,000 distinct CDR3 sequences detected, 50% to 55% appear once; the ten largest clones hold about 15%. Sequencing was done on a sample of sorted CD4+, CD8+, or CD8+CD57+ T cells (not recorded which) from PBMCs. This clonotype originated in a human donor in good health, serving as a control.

The CDR3 DNA reads as TGTGCCAGCAGCGTAGGTTGGACAGTGTCCCGTGGAAACACCATATATTTT. This sequence encodes CASSVGWTVSRGNTIYF. The chain carries TRBV9 and TRBJ1-3; possibly TRBD1 for D (6 bases). V shed 0 bases and J shed 3 bases, with 16 bases lying between them. Germline V lookup: CDR1 SGDLS, CDR2 YYNGEE. This CDR3 contains 17 residues.